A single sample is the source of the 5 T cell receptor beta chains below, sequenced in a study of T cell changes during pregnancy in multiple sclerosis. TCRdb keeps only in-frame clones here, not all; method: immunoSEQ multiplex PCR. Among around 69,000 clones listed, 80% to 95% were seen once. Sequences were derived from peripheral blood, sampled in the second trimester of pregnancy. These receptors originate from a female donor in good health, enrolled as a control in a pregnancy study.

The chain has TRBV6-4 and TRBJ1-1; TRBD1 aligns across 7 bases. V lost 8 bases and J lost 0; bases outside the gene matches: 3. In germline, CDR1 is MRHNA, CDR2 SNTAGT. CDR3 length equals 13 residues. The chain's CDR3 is CASGTDMNTEAFF. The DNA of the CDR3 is TGTGCCAGCGGGACAGACATGAACACTGAAGCTTTCTTT.

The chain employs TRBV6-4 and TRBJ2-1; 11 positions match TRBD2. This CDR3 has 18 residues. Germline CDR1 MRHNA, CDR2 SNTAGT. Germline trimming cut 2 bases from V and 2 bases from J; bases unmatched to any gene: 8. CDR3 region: CASSDRGATSGAYNEQFF. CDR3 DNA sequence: TGTGCCAGCAGTGACCGGGGGGCGACTAGCGGGGCCTACAATGAGCAGTTCTTC.

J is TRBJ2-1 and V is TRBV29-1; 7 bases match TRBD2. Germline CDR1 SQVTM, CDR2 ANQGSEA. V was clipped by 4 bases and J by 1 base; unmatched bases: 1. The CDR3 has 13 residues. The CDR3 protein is CSVVGGSYNEQFF. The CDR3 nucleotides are TGCAGCGTTGTGGGGGGGTCCTACAATGAGCAGTTCTTC.

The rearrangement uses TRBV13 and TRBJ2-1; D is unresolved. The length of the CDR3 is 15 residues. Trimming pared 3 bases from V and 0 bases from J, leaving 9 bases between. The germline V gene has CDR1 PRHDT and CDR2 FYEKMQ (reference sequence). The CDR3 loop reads CASSFDRSSYNEQFF. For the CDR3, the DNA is TGTGCCAGCAGCTTTGATCGGAGCTCCTACAATGAGCAGTTCTTC. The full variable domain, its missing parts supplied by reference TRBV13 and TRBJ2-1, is AAGVIQSPRHLIKEKRETATLKCYPIPRHDTVYWYQQGPGQDPQFLISFYEKMQSDKGSIPDRFSAQQFSDYHSELNMSSLELGDSALYFCASSFDRSSYNEQFFGPGTRLTVL.

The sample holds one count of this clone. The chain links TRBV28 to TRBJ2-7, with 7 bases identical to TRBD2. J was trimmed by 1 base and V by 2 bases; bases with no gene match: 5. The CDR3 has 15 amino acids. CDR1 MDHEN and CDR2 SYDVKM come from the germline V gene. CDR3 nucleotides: TGTGCCAGCAGTTTACTGCAGGGAGGGTCCTACGAGCAGTACTTC. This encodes CASSLLQGGSYEQYF.